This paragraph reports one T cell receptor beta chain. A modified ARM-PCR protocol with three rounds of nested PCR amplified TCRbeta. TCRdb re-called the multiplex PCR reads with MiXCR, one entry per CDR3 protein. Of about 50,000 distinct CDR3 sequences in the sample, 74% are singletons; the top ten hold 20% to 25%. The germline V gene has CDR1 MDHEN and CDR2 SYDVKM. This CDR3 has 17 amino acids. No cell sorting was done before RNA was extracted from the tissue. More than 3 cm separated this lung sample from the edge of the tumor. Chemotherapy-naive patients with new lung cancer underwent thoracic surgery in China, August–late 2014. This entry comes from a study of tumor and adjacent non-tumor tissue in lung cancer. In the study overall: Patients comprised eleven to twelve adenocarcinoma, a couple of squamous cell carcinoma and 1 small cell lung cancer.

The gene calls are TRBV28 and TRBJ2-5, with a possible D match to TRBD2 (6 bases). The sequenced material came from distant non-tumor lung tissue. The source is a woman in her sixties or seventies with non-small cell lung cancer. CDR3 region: CTSKADTLFLYQETQYF. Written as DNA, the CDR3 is TGTACTAGCAAGGCGGACACCCTTTTCCTGTACCAAGAGACCCAGTACTTC.